Each of the 21 T cell receptor beta chains below was sequenced from the same sample in a study of fetal regulatory T cell absence and autoimmunity (dated by TCRdb to 2016 to 2017). The method was the immunoSEQ multiplex PCR assay. In TCRdb, the immuneACCESS table is reduced to in-frame sequences with V and J assigned. These tables do not hold every clone; where another copy was compared, an unresolved V gene accounts for under half, and the others remain unexplained. For this sample the table gives 95,000 to 100,000 clones, of which about two thirds were detected only once. Roughly 2% of the sample is held by the ten biggest clonotypes. The sequencing sample was made of pancreas tissue. These receptors were taken from a male donor with IPEX syndrome.

This clone was recorded once. V gene TRBV18 combines with J gene TRBJ1-1, with TRBD1 as a possible D gene (5 bases). This CDR3 has 14 residues. V shed 2 bases and J shed 6 bases, with 13 bases lying between them. The germline V gene encodes CDR1 KGHSH and CDR2 LQKENI. Here the CDR3 DNA reads TGTGCCAGCTCACCAGACAGAGGCCTCCCTGAAGCTTTCTTT. As protein: CASSPDRGLPEAFF. Full variable domain (missing parts from reference TRBV18 and TRBJ1-1): NAGVMQNPRHLVRRRGQEARLRCSPMKGHSHVYWYRQLPEEGLKFMVYLQKENIIDESGMPKERFSAEFPKEGPSILRIQQVVRGDSAAYFCASSPDRGLPEAFFGQGTRLTVV.

The chain couples TRBV10-1 to TRBJ2-7; D ambiguous. Germline assignment: CDR1 WNHNN and CDR2 SYGVQD (reference sequence). This CDR3 comprises 12 residues. The V end lost 4 bases, the J end lost 3 bases, and 7 bases lay between the germline ends. CDR3 residues: CASSVSSYEQYF. CDR3 DNA: TGCGCCAGCAGTGTTTCAAGCTACGAGCAGTACTTC.

The chain carries TRBV19 and TRBJ1-5; TRBD1 might be the D (5 bases). Between the trimmed V and J ends, which lost 5 bases and 3 bases, there was a span of 8 bases. Germline V CDR1 and CDR2: LNHDA, SQIVND (reference sequence). The CDR3 contains 13 residues. CDR3 region: CASSRQFNQPQHF. CDR3 DNA: TGTGCCAGTAGTCGACAGTTCAATCAGCCCCAGCATTTT.

This clone showed up just a few times. The rearrangement links TRBV5-1 to TRBJ1-2; possible D gene TRBD1, 5 bases. Germline CDR1 and CDR2: SGHRS and YFSETQ. The germline V and J ends were trimmed by 1 base and 7 bases, with 14 bases remaining between them. CDR3 length: 14 residues. In nucleotides, the CDR3 is TGCGCCAGCAGCTTGCGGTCGGGGGATGGTGGCTACACCTTC. Encoded protein: CASSLRSGDGGYTF.

This clone was detected a few times. The rearrangement joins TRBV5-6 to TRBJ1-2; D is perhaps TRBD1 (6 bases). V was pared by 3 bases and J by 0 bases, with 12 bases between. Germline V gene sequence: CDR1 SGHDT, CDR2 YYEEEE. The CDR3 is 15 amino acids. The CDR3, as DNA: TGTGCCAGCAGCTCCGCAGGGGATCCTAACTATGGCTACACCTTC. Translating gives CASSSAGDPNYGYTF.

The gene calls are TRBV4-1 and TRBJ2-1, with TRBD2 as a possible D gene (6 bases). Trimming left V 0 bases short and J 7 bases short, with 10 bases between. This CDR3 has 14 residues. Germline CDR1 reads MGHRA; CDR2 reads YSYEKL. CDR3 protein: CASSQDVRGNEQFF. CDR3 nucleotides: TGCGCCAGCAGCCAAGATGTGCGGGGTAATGAGCAGTTCTTC.

The chain couples TRBV6-5 to TRBJ2-3; 7 bases align to TRBD2. Trimming removed 4 bases from V and 2 bases from J; junction bases left unmatched: 3. CDR3 length: 14 residues. Germline values: CDR1 MNHEY, CDR2 SVGAGI. The CDR3 protein is CASSLGLYTDTQYF. The CDR3 bases are TGTGCCAGCAGTTTGGGACTATACACAGATACGCAGTATTTT.

V usage is TRBV11-2 and J usage is TRBJ2-7, with a possible D match to TRBD2 (6 bases). This CDR3 has 16 amino acids. Germline CDR1 is SGHAT and CDR2 is FQNNGV. V lost 8 bases to trimming and J lost 0 bases, with 20 bases between them. DNA for the CDR3: TGTGCCAGCGGGAGGTCCGGAGCCCGGAGCTCCTACGAGCAGTACTTC. Protein product: CASGRSGARSSYEQYF. The variable domain in full, completed from reference TRBV11-2 and TRBJ2-7, reads EAGVAQSPRYKIIEKRQSVAFWCNPISGHATLYWYQQILGQGPKLLIQFQNNGVVDDSQLPKDRFSAERLKGVDSTLKIQPAKLEDSAVYLCASGRSGARSSYEQYFGPGTRLTVT.

A few counts support this clone. The CDR3 sequence is CSVQGSNEQFF. The CDR3 DNA follows: TGCAGTGTCCAAGGGTCTAATGAGCAGTTCTTC. The chain recombines TRBV20-1 with TRBJ2-1, with D unclear. CDR3 length: 11 residues. Trimming left V 7 bases short and J 7 bases short, with 11 bases between. CDR1 and CDR2 from the germline V gene are DFQATT and SNEGSKA (reference sequence).

The CDR3 region is CASSTRTRVYEQYF. The CDR3 DNA reads TGTGCCAGTAGTACCCGGACTAGGGTCTACGAGCAGTACTTC. The genes are TRBV19 and TRBJ2-7; 7 bases fit TRBD2. The CDR3 sequence is 14 residues long. Per the germline V gene, CDR1 is LNHDA and CDR2 is SQIVND (reference sequence). V shed 4 bases and J 3 bases; nucleotides not matched to a gene: 6.

The J gene is TRBJ2-1, the V gene TRBV30; D not resolved. Germline lookup yields CDR1 GTSNPN and CDR2 SVGIG (reference sequence). There are 13 residues in the CDR3. Trimming shortened V by 8 bases and J by 5 bases, and 16 bases separated the two germline ends. CDR3 loop: CAHDPLSHNEQFF. The DNA of the CDR3 is TGTGCCCACGACCCGCTGAGCCACAATGAGCAGTTCTTC.

The chain couples TRBV2 to TRBJ2-7, with TRBD2 matching over 12 bases. Germline assignment: CDR1 SNHLY and CDR2 FYNNEI. With 3 bases clipped from V and 2 bases from J, the junction kept 5 bases outside the gene matches. This CDR3 is built from 16 residues. The DNA for the CDR3 is TGTGCCAGCAGTGATCTAACTAGCGGGGGGCCCTACGAGCAGTACTTC. Its protein product is CASSDLTSGGPYEQYF.

This clone was recorded a few times. This chain links TRBV5-4 with TRBJ2-2, with 13 positions matching TRBD2. Germline loops: CDR1 SGHNT, CDR2 YYREEE (reference sequence). V lost 5 bases, J lost 8 bases, and 9 bases stayed unmatched. The CDR3 is 16 residues long. CDR3 amino acids: CASRLAGGMIAGELFF. In DNA, the CDR3 is TGTGCCAGCAGACTAGCGGGAGGGATGATTGCAGGGGAGCTGTTTTTT. Using reference TRBV5-4 and TRBJ2-2 for the parts outside the CDR3, the full variable domain is ETGVTQSPTHLIKTRGQQVTLRCSSQSGHNTVSWYQQALGQGPQFIFQYYREEENGRGNFPPRFSGLQFPNYSSELNVNALELDDSALYLCASRLAGGMIAGELFFGEGSRLTVL.

This clone was counted only a few times. This chain joins TRBV4-2 and TRBJ2-7; 12 nucleotides agree with TRBD2. This CDR3 has 16 amino acids. CDR1 LGHNA and CDR2 YNFKEQ come from the germline V gene. Trimming cost V 3 bases and J 5 bases; bases outside gene matches: 8. CDR3 protein: CASSQPLAGGRNEQYF. CDR3 nucleotides: TGTGCCAGCAGCCAGCCGCTAGCGGGAGGGAGGAACGAGCAGTACTTC.

V usage is TRBV4-2 and J usage is TRBJ1-2; no firm D call. V was trimmed by 1 base and J by 4 bases, leaving 4 bases between them. Germline V lookup: CDR1 LGHNA, CDR2 YNFKEQ. This CDR3 is built from 12 residues. The CDR3 reads CASSQVLYGYTF. DNA of the CDR3: TGTGCCAGCAGCCAAGTCCTCTATGGCTACACCTTC.

The chain is built from TRBV6-5 and TRBJ2-7; TRBD2 is a possible D gene (5 bases). The length of the CDR3 is 14 residues. Looked up from germline, CDR1 is MNHEY and CDR2 is SVGAGI. Trimming cost V 6 bases and J 0 bases, with 12 bases left between them. Written as DNA, the CDR3 is TGTGCCAGCAGGTACGGGAAGGGCTCCTACGAGCAGTACTTC. Translating gives CASRYGKGSYEQYF.

This clone was counted once. V usage is TRBV9 and J usage is TRBJ2-1; tentatively, D is TRBD2 (5 bases). Germline assignment: CDR1 SGDLS and CDR2 YYNGEE. V shed 0 bases and J shed 6 bases, with 10 bases lying between them. The CDR3 is made up of 14 amino acids. CDR3 coding DNA: TGTGCCAGCAGCGTAGCGTGGCGGGTCAATGAGCAGTTCTTC. It yields the protein CASSVAWRVNEQFF.

V gene TRBV25-1 combines with J gene TRBJ2-3; a possible D gene is TRBD2 (6 bases). Trimming stripped 7 bases from V and 2 bases from J, with 10 bases between. The CDR3 is 13 residues long. CDR1 and CDR2 (germline): MGHDK, SYGVNS. The CDR3 spells CASNSGLTDTQYF. The CDR3, as DNA: TGTGCCAGCAATAGCGGCCTCACAGATACGCAGTATTTT.

This clone came up a few times. The chain has TRBV20-1 and TRBJ1-2; D gene ambiguous. This CDR3 contains 9 residues. Germline loops: CDR1 DFQATT, CDR2 SNEGSKA (reference sequence). Deletions cut 4 bases from V and 6 bases from J, with 3 bases between. The CDR3 DNA sequence: TGCAGTGCTACAGATGGCTACACCTTC. Protein: CSATDGYTF.

This clone has a single count. The rearrangement uses TRBV7-6 and TRBJ1-3, with no clear D. Trimming pared 4 bases from V and 0 bases from J, leaving 13 bases between. Germline V gene data show CDR1 as SGHVS and CDR2 as FNYEAQ. The CDR3 loop spans 16 amino acids. CDR3 bases: TGTGCCAGCAGCTCCCCGGGCGGCAACTCTGGAAACACCATATATTTT. It specifies CASSSPGGNSGNTIYF.

The chain couples TRBV5-6 to TRBJ2-7; D gene uncertain. This CDR3 has 13 amino acids. The V end lost 0 bases, the J end lost 6 bases, and 10 bases lay between the germline ends. Germline CDR1 and CDR2: SGHDT and YYEEEE. The CDR3 sequence: CASSLGPSIEQYF. Here the CDR3 DNA reads TGTGCCAGCAGCTTGGGCCCCTCCATCGAGCAGTACTTC.